These 31 T cell receptor beta chains originate from one sample sequenced in a study of shared clonotypes between healthy human individuals. Data came from immunoSEQ multiplex PCR; TCRdb stores just in-frame clones and leaves some out. The sample lists more than 850,000 clones; approximately 80% were seen once. The sequenced sample was memory CD4+ T cells from PBMCs. Subset meaning: CD45RA-negative fraction. The receptors originated from a man between 18 and 29 years old in good health. Some clones in this sample may be carry-over from other donors' samples.

CDR3 protein: CASSGEGPGNTIYF. In DNA form, the CDR3 reads TGTGCCAGCAGCGGGGAGGGGCCTGGAAACACCATATATTTT. This chain joins TRBV9 and TRBJ1-3; possible D gene TRBD1, 5 bases. The CDR3 consists of 14 residues. V was cut by 3 bases and J by 2 bases, with 9 bases left in between. Per germline, CDR1 SGDLS and CDR2 YYNGEE.

The V gene is TRBV10-3, the J gene TRBJ2-2; D is perhaps TRBD1 (6 bases). V shed 5 bases and J shed 2 bases, with 12 bases lying between them. The germline gives CDR1 ENHRY, CDR2 SYGVKD. The CDR3 loop spans 15 amino acids. Here the CDR3 DNA reads TGTGCCATCAGTTCGACAGGACCCAACACCGGGGAGCTGTTTTTT. Protein sequence: CAISSTGPNTGELFF.

As for this clone: This specimen includes other DNA sequences encoding the same CDR3. The chain recombines TRBV2 with TRBJ1-3; D ambiguous. Trimming left V 3 bases short and J 2 bases short, with 8 bases between. Germline V CDR1 and CDR2: SNHLY, FYNNEI. There are 14 residues in the CDR3. The CDR3 spells CASSDRGTGNTIYF. CDR3 in DNA: TGTGCCAGCAGTGACCGTGGAACTGGAAACACCATATATTTT.

At least ten counts were recorded for this clone. The chain recombines TRBV7-9 with TRBJ2-1; 10 nucleotides align to TRBD2. CDR1 SEHNR and CDR2 FQNEAQ come from the germline V gene (reference sequence). The ends lost 3 bases at V and 4 bases at J; junction bases unmatched: 9. The CDR3 is 17 residues long. The chain's CDR3 is CASSLGTLAGAYNEQFF. DNA of the CDR3: TGTGCCAGCAGCTTGGGGACTCTAGCGGGGGCATACAATGAGCAGTTCTTC.

This chain links TRBV2 with TRBJ2-2; no clear D gene. Germline V CDR1 and CDR2: SNHLY, FYNNEI. The CDR3 covers 13 residues. V lost 7 bases and J lost 1, with 7 bases in between. The CDR3 region has the DNA TGTGCCAGCATCCCAGGGAACACCGGGGAGCTGTTTTTT. Amino acids: CASIPGNTGELFF.

Note on this clone: This likely traces to a read error, being one base from a far larger clone. The gene calls are TRBV6-1 and TRBJ1-2; TRBD1 matches 7 bases. Germline CDR1 is MNHNS and CDR2 is SASEGT. The length of the CDR3 is 12 residues. Here the CDR3 DNA reads TGTACCACTAAGACAGGGAACTATGGCTACACCTTC. It specifies CTTKTGNYGYTF.

The genes are TRBV27 and TRBJ1-1; possibly TRBD1 for D (5 bases). V gave up 7 bases and J gave up 8 bases, with 23 bases separating them. Germline assignment: CDR1 MNHEY and CDR2 SMNVEV (reference sequence). The CDR3 has 15 amino acids. The CDR3 region is CASISLTGPSVEAFF. The CDR3 DNA sequence: TGTGCCAGCATTTCCCTGACGGGACCAAGTGTAGAAGCTTTCTTT.

The genes are TRBV9 and TRBJ2-3; 9 bases fit TRBD2. The CDR3 length is 16 residues. Losses at the gene ends were 2 bases for V and 2 bases for J; bases not matched to a gene: 6. CDR1 and CDR2 (germline): SGDLS, YYNGEE. CDR3 loop: CASSVSGSRYTDTQYF. In DNA form, the CDR3 reads TGTGCCAGCAGCGTTAGCGGGAGCCGCTACACAGATACGCAGTATTTT.

The count of this clone is one. The J gene is TRBJ2-3, the V gene TRBV25-1; possibly TRBD1 for D (6 bases). Per germline, CDR1 MGHDK and CDR2 SYGVNS. The CDR3 sequence is 14 residues long. The V and J ends lost 5 bases and 6 bases respectively, with 15 bases between them. CDR3 protein: CASSPPGTGDTQYF. The CDR3 nucleotides are TGTGCCAGCAGTCCCCCCGGTACAGGGGATACGCAGTATTTT.

This chain connects TRBV5-1 to TRBJ1-5; D is unclear. The CDR3 totals 13 residues. The germline CDR1 and CDR2 sequences are SGHRS and YFSETQ. Trimming cost V 4 bases and J 5 bases, with 10 bases left between them. CDR3 in DNA: TGCGCCAGCAGCGTGGACGGAGATCAGCCCCAGCATTTT. It is translated as CASSVDGDQPQHF.

This clone was seen once. The chain combines TRBV25-1 with TRBJ1-2; D may be TRBD1 (6 bases). The germline CDR1 and CDR2 sequences are MGHDK and SYGVNS. The CDR3 has 13 amino acids. Trimming took 7 bases from V and 4 from J, leaving 13 bases between them. DNA of the CDR3: TGTGCCAGCACCAGGGGCTGGGGCTATGGCTACACCTTC. It codes for CASTRGWGYGYTF.

This chain joins TRBV9 and TRBJ2-3, with D tentatively TRBD2 (6 bases). V was cut by 4 bases and J by 4 bases, with 16 bases left in between. The CDR3 spans 15 residues. From germline, CDR1 is SGDLS and CDR2 YYNGEE. CDR3 sequence: CASSIAEGSADTQYF. CDR3 DNA: TGTGCCAGCAGCATAGCGGAGGGGAGTGCAGATACGCAGTATTTT.

The chain couples TRBV5-1 to TRBJ2-7; the match to TRBD2 covers 8 bases. V dropped 0 bases and J dropped 2; count of bases not matched to a gene: 4. The CDR3 spans 15 residues. Germline V CDR1 and CDR2: SGHRS, YFSETQ. CDR3 region: CASSLVGAGAYEQYF. As DNA, the CDR3 is TGCGCCAGCAGCTTGGTTGGAGCGGGGGCCTACGAGCAGTACTTC.

This chain joins TRBV9 and TRBJ1-2; D gene unclear. Per germline, CDR1 SGDLS and CDR2 YYNGEE. V shed 0 bases and J shed 8 bases, with 23 bases lying between them. This CDR3 has 17 residues. CDR3 nucleotide sequence: TGTGCCAGCAGCGTAGGCCCGGATGTACTGGGGAACGGGGGCTACACCTTC. Translating it yields CASSVGPDVLGNGGYTF.

Only a few counts were recorded for this clone. This chain links TRBV4-1 with TRBJ1-3; D gene uncertain. Germline V gene lookup returns CDR1 MGHRA and CDR2 YSYEKL. V lost 0 bases and J 0 bases, leaving 12 bases between the germline ends. The CDR3 consists of 17 residues. The chain's CDR3 is CASSQDFGASSGNTIYF. DNA for the CDR3: TGCGCCAGCAGCCAAGATTTCGGTGCATCCTCTGGAAACACCATATATTTT.

This clone showed up just once. The CDR3 region has the DNA TGTGCCAGCAGCTTAGCAGAGCGCGAGCAGTACTTC. Protein product: CASSLAEREQYF. The J gene is TRBJ2-7, the V gene TRBV7-2; D ambiguous. V lost 0 bases and J lost 6, with 6 bases in between. Germline CDR1 SGHTA, CDR2 FQGNSA. CDR3 size: 12 residues.

This clone was counted a single time. In nucleotides, the CDR3 is TGTGCCAGCAGTTTAGGGAGTAGGAGCAATCAGCCCCAGCATTTT. It is translated as CASSLGSRSNQPQHF. The gene calls are TRBV28 and TRBJ1-5; D gene unclear. The V gene's germline CDR1 is MDHEN and CDR2 SYDVKM. With 2 bases removed from V and 1 base from J, the gap between germline ends came to 9 bases. CDR3 length: 15 amino acids.

The chain employs TRBV21-1 and TRBJ2-7. TRBV21-1 is annotated as a pseudogene. CDR3 size: 16 residues. The CDR3 loop is CASSRYGRRPAYEQYF. DNA of the CDR3: TGTGCCAGCAGCAGATATGGACGGAGACCCGCCTACGAGCAGTACTTC.

This clone was seen once. J is TRBJ2-1 and V is TRBV7-3; D is perhaps TRBD2 (6 bases). CDR3 length: 15 amino acids. Germline loops: CDR1 SGHTA, CDR2 FQGTGA. Trimming removed 4 bases at V and 9 bases at J, with 19 bases between. This CDR3 reads CASSYEGGYNSEQFF. CDR3 coding DNA: TGTGCCAGCAGCTATGAGGGAGGATATAATAGTGAGCAGTTCTTC. Full variable domain (outside the CDR3, taken from reference TRBV7-3 and TRBJ2-1): GAGVSQTPSNKVTEKGKYVELRCDPISGHTALYWYRQSLGQGPEFLIYFQGTGAADDSGLPNDRFFAVRPEGSVSTLKIQRTERGDSAVYLCASSYEGGYNSEQFFGPGTRLTVL.

In this sample, this clone turned up once. This chain connects TRBV6-6 to TRBJ2-7, with 11 bases fitting TRBD2. The CDR3 is made up of 15 amino acids. Germline V gene data show CDR1 as MNHNY and CDR2 as SVGAGI (reference sequence). V lost 4 bases, J lost 2 bases, and 4 bases stayed unmatched. CDR3 bases: TGTGCCAGCAGTTTGGAACTAGCGGGAGCCTACGAGCAGTACTTC. The encoded protein is CASSLELAGAYEQYF.

The chain links TRBV12-1 to TRBJ2-1; the table's D gene call, TRBD2, was not cross checked with the DNA. TRBV12-1 is classified as a pseudogene. This CDR3 has 16 residues. This CDR3 is CASSCWSGRAIDEQFF. The CDR3 DNA follows: TGTGCCAGCAGCTGCTGGAGCGGGAGGGCCATCGATGAGCAGTTCTTC.

The rearrangement links TRBV5-1 to TRBJ2-2, with TRBD1 matching over 7 bases. This CDR3 region has 16 residues. CDR1 and CDR2 from the germline V gene are SGHRS and YFSETQ. The trim removed 0 bases at V and 6 bases at J, leaving 8 bases unmatched. CDR3 coding DNA: TGCGCCAGCAGCTTGGCCGGCACAGGGGCGGCCGGGGAGCTGTTTTTT. This codes for CASSLAGTGAAGELFF. The full variable domain, in which reference TRBV5-1 and TRBJ2-2 provide the parts outside the CDR3, is KAGVTQTPRYLIKTRGQQVTLSCSPISGHRSVSWYQQTPGQGLQFLFEYFSETQRNKGNFPGRFSGRQFSNSRSEMNVSTLELGDSALYLCASSLAGTGAAGELFFGEGSRLTVL.

The rearrangement uses TRBV2 and TRBJ2-3; 12 bases match TRBD1. V gave up 6 bases and J gave up 4 bases; unmatched junction bases: 8. The CDR3 consists of 16 residues. The germline gives CDR1 SNHLY, CDR2 FYNNEI. The CDR3 is CASRRGTGGIADTQYF. The CDR3 DNA is TGTGCCAGCAGACGCGGGACAGGGGGCATCGCAGATACGCAGTATTTT.

The chain employs TRBV7-8 and TRBJ2-7; 10 nucleotides line up with TRBD2. Germline V gives CDR1 SGHVS, CDR2 FQNEAQ. The CDR3 is 15 amino acids. With V trimmed by 6 bases and J by 6 bases, 11 bases remained unmatched. The CDR3 spells CASRLAGALLGEQYF. In DNA, the CDR3 is TGTGCCAGCAGGCTAGCGGGAGCTCTTCTTGGCGAGCAGTACTTC.

This rearrangement joins TRBV28 to TRBJ1-1; D ambiguous. This CDR3 region has 13 residues. V was clipped by 7 bases and J by 0 bases, with 9 bases between them. CDR1 and CDR2 from the germline V gene are MDHEN and SYDVKM. The CDR3 DNA sequence: TGTGCCAGCAAGGAGGTCATGAACACTGAAGCTTTCTTT. Amino acids: CASKEVMNTEAFF.

The chain couples TRBV5-1 to TRBJ1-1; weak D call: TRBD1 (6 bases). Germline V CDR1 and CDR2: SGHRS, YFSETQ. V lost 9 bases, J lost 0 bases, and 15 bases lay in between. This CDR3 is 14 amino acids long. DNA for the CDR3: TGCGCCACGAAGCCGGACAGCATGAACACTGAAGCTTTCTTT. Protein sequence: CATKPDSMNTEAFF.

The chain has TRBV28 and TRBJ1-2, with D perhaps TRBD1 (5 bases). From germline, CDR1 is MDHEN and CDR2 SYDVKM. The CDR3 has 14 residues. Trimming removed 5 bases from V and 4 bases from J, with 14 bases in between. For the CDR3, the DNA is TGTGCCAGCAGTCTGACCCAGGGAGGCTATGGCTACACCTTC. Translated: CASSLTQGGYGYTF.

This clone showed up many times. The genes are TRBV7-2 and TRBJ2-1; D might be TRBD2 (8 bases). The CDR3 runs to 13 residues. Trimming took 5 bases from V and 12 from J, leaving 17 bases between them. Germline values: CDR1 SGHTA, CDR2 FQGNSA. The chain's CDR3 is CASSPLAGQTQFF. CDR3 nucleotides: TGTGCCAGCAGCCCGTTAGCGGGACAGACGCAGTTCTTC.

V gene TRBV6-5 combines with J gene TRBJ2-7; 13 nucleotides align to TRBD2. Germline V CDR1 and CDR2: MNHEY, SVGAGI. The trim removed 6 bases at V and 4 bases at J, leaving 6 bases unmatched. The CDR3 spans 15 residues. The CDR3 nucleotides read TGTGCCAGCAGAAAGGGACTAGCGGGAATATACGAGCAGTACTTC. Amino acid sequence: CASRKGLAGIYEQYF.

The rearrangement joins TRBV9 to TRBJ2-7; the D gene is possibly TRBD1 (6 bases). Germline V gene data show CDR1 as SGDLS and CDR2 as YYNGEE. The CDR3 totals 16 residues. Trimming cost V 0 bases and J 2 bases, with 15 bases left between them. This CDR3 reads CASSVGGPRGPYEQYF. The CDR3 coding sequence is TGTGCCAGCAGCGTAGGGGGGCCCCGCGGACCCTACGAGCAGTACTTC.

There are a few counts of this clone. The chain employs TRBV30 and TRBJ1-1; the D is unclear. CDR3 length: 13 amino acids. V lost 0 bases and J lost 3, with 8 bases in between. Looked up from germline, CDR1 is GTSNPN and CDR2 is SVGIG (reference sequence). The DNA for the CDR3 is TGTGCCTGGAGTGTACGCAGGTACACTGAAGCTTTCTTT. Translation: CAWSVRRYTEAFF.